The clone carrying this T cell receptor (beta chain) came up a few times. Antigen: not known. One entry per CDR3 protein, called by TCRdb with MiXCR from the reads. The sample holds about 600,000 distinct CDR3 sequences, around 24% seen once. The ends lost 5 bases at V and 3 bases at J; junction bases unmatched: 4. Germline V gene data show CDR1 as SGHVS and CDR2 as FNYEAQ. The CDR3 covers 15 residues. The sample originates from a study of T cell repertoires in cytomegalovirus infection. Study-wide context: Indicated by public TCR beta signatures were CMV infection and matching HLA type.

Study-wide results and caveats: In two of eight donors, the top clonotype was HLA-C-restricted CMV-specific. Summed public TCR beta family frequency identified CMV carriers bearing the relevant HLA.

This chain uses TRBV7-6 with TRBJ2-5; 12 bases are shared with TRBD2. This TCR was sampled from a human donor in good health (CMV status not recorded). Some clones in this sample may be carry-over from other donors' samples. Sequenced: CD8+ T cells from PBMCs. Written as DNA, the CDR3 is TGTGCCAGCAGCCCAAGACTAGCGGGGGAAGAGACCCAGTACTTC. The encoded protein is CASSPRLAGEETQYF.